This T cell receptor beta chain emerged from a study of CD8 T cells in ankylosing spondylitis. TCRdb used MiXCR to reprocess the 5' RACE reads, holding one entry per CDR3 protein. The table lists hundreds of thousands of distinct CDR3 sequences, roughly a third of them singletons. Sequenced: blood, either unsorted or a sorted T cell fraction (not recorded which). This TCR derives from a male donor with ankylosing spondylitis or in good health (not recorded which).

CDR3 bases: TGTGCCAGCAGCGTAAGTGGGGCCGGCAATGAGCAGTTCTTC. Encoded protein: CASSVSGAGNEQFF. V usage is TRBV9 and J usage is TRBJ2-1; TRBD1 is a possible D gene (5 bases). Germline V lookup: CDR1 SGDLS, CDR2 YYNGEE. V lost 1 base, J lost 6 bases, and 11 bases lay in between. The CDR3 is 14 amino acids. The full variable domain, completed using reference TRBV9 and TRBJ2-1, is DSGVTQTPKHLITATGQRVTLRCSPRSGDLSVYWYQQSLDQGLQFLIQYYNGEERAKGNILERFSAQQFPDLHSELNLSSLELGDSALYFCASSVSGAGNEQFFGPGTRLTVL.